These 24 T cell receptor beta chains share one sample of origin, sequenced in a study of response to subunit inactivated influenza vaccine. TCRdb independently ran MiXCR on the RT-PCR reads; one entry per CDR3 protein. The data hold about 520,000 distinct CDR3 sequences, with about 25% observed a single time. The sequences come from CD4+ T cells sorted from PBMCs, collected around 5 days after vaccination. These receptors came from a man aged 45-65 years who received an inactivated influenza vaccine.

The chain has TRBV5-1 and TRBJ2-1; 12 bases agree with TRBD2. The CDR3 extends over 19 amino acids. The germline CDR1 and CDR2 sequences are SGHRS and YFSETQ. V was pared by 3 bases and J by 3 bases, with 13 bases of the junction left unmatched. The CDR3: CASSSPATSGGTYYNEQFF. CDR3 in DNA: TGCGCCAGCAGCTCCCCCGCGACTAGCGGGGGAACCTACTACAATGAGCAGTTCTTC.

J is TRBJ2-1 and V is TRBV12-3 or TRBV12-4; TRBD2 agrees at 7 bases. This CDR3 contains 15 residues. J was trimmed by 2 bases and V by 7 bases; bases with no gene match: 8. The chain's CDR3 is CASIWGGGTYNEQFF. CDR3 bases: TGTGCCAGCATTTGGGGCGGGGGTACCTACAATGAGCAGTTCTTC.

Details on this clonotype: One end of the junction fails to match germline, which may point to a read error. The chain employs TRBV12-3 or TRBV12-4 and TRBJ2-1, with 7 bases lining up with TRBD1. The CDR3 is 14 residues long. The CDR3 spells CASSLRQGRNEQSF. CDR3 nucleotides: TGTGCCAGCAGTTTAAGACAGGGTCGGAATGAGCAGTCCTTC.

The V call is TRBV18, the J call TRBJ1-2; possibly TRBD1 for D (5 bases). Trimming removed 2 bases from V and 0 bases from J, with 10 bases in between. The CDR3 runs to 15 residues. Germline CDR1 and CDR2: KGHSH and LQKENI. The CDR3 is CASSPYKDTNYGYTF. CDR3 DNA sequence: TGTGCCAGCTCACCATACAAGGACACTAACTATGGCTACACCTTC. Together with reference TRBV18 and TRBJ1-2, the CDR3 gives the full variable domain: NAGVMQNPRHLVRRRGQEARLRCSPMKGHSHVYWYRQLPEEGLKFMVYLQKENIIDESGMPKERFSAEFPKEGPSILRIQQVVRGDSAAYFCASSPYKDTNYGYTFGSGTRLTVV.

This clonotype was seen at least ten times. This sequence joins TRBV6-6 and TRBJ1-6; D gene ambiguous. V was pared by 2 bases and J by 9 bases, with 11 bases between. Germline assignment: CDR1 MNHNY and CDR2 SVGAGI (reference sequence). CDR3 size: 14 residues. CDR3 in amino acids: CASSYEGLGSPLHF. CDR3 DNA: TGTGCCAGCAGTTACGAGGGCTTGGGTTCACCCCTCCACTTT.

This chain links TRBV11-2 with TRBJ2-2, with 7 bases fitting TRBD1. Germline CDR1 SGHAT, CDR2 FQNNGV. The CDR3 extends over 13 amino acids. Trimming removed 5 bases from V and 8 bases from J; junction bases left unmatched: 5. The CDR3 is CASSHDRVGELFF. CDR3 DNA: TGTGCCAGCAGCCACGACAGGGTTGGGGAGCTGTTTTTT.

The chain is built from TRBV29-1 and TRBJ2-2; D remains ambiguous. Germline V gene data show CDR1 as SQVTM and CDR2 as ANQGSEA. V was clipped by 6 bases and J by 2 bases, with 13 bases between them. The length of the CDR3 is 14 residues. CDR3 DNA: TGCAGCGTAGGGAAGTCCTCCAACACCGGGGAGCTGTTTTTT. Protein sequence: CSVGKSSNTGELFF.

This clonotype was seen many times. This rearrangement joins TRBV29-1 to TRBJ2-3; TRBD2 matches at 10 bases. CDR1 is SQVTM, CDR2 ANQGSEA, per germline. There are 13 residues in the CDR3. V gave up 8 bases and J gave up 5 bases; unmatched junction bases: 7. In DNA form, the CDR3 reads TGCAGCTCCTTAGCGGGAGGTCGAGATACGCAGTATTTT. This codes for CSSLAGGRDTQYF.

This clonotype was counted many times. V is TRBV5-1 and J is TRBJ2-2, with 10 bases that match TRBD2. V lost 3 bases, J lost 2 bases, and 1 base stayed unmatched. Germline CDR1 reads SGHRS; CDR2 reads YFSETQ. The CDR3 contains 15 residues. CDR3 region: CASSWTSGNTGELFF. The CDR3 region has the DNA TGCGCCAGCAGCTGGACTAGCGGCAACACCGGGGAGCTGTTTTTT.

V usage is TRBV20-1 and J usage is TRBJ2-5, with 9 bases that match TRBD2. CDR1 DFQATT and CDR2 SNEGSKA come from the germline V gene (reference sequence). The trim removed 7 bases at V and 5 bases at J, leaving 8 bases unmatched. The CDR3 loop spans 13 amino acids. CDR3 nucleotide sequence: TGCAGTGGCGCTAGCGGGGTCCACGAGACCCAGTACTTC. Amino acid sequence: CSGASGVHETQYF.

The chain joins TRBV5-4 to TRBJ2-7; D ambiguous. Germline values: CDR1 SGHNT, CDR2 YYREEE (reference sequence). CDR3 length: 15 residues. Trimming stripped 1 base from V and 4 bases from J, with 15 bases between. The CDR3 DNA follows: TGTGCCAGCAGCTTGTGGCAGGAGCAGGTTTACGAGCAGTACTTC. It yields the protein CASSLWQEQVYEQYF.

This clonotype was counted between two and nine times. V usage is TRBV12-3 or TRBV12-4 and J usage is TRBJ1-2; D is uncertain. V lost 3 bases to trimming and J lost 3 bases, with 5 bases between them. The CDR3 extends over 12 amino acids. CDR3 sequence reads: CASSLPDYGYTF. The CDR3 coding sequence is TGTGCCAGCAGTTTGCCTGACTATGGCTACACCTTC.

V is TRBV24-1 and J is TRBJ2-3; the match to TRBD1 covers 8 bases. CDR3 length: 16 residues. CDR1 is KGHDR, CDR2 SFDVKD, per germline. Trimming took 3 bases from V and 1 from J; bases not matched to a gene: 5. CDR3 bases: TGTGCCACCAGTGATCTAAGGGGACAGGGCACAGATACGCAGTATTTT. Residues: CATSDLRGQGTDTQYF.

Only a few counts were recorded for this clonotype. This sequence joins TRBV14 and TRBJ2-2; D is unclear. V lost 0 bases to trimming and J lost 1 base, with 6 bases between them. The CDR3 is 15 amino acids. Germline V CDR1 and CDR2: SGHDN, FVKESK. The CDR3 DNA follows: TGTGCCAGCAGCCAAGATATAGGGAACACCGGGGAGCTGTTTTTT. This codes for CASSQDIGNTGELFF.

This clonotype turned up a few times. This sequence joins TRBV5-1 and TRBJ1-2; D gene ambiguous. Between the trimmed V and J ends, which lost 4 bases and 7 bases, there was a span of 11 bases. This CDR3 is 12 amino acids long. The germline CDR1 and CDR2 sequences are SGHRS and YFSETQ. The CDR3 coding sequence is TGCGCCAGCAGCGGAGTACGGCTTGGCTACACCTTC. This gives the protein CASSGVRLGYTF.

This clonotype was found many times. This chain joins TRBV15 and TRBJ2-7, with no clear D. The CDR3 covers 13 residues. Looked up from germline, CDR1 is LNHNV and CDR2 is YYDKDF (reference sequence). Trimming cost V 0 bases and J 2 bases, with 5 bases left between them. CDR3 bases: TGTGCCACCAGCAGAGATGGAGCCTACGAGCAGTACTTC. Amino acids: CATSRDGAYEQYF.

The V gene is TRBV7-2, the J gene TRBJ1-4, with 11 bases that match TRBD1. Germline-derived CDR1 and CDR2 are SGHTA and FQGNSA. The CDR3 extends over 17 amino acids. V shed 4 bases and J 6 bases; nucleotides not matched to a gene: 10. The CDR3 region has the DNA TGTGCCAGCAGCTCCGGACAGGGGGCATTCAATCATGAAAAACTGTTTTTT. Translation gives CASSSGQGAFNHEKLFF.

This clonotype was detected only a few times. The CDR3, as DNA: TGTGCCAGCAGAAGACATTCCTCCTACGAGCAGTACTTC. Protein product: CASRRHSSYEQYF. The V gene is TRBV6-1, the J gene TRBJ2-7; D ambiguous. Germline V gene data show CDR1 as MNHNS and CDR2 as SASEGT. This CDR3 is 13 amino acids long. V lost 6 bases to trimming and J lost 0 bases, with 9 bases between them.

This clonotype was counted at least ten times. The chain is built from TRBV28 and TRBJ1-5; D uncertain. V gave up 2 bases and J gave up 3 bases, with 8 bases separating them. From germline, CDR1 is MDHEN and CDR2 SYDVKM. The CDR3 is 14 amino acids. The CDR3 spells CASSLGAYNQPQHF. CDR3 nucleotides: TGTGCCAGCAGTTTAGGCGCTTACAATCAGCCCCAGCATTTT.

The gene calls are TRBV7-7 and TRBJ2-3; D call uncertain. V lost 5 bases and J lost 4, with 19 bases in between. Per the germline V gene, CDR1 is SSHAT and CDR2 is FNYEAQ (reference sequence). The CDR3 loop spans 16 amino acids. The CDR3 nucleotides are TGTGCCAGCAGCCGACGGTCAGGATCCGGGTCAGATACGCAGTATTTT. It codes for CASSRRSGSGSDTQYF.

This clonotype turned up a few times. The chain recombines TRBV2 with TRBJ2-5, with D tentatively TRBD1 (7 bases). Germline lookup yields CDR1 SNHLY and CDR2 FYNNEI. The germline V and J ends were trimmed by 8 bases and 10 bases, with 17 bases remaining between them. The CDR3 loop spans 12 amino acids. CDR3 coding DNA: TGTGCCAGCCGCGGGACAGCACAAAGCCAGTACTTC. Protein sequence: CASRGTAQSQYF.

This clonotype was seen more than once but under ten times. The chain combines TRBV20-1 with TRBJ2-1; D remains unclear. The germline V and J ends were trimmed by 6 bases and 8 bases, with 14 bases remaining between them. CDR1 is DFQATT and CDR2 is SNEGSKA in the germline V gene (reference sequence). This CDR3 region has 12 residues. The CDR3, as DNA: TGCAGTGCCAACGGCGACGACGATGAGCAGTTCTTC. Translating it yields CSANGDDDEQFF.

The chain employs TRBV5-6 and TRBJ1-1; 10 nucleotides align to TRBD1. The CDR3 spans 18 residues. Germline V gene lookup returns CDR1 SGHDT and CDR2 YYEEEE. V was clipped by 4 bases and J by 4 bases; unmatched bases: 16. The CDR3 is CASSRRQGARQRSTEAFF. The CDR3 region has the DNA TGTGCCAGCAGCCGAAGACAGGGGGCGCGCCAAAGAAGCACTGAAGCTTTCTTT.

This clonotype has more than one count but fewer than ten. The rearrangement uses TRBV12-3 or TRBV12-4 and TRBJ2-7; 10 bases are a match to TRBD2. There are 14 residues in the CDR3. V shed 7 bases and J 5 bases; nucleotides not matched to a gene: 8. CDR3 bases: TGTGCCAGCACCCGGGGGCTAGCGGGGGACGAGCAGTACTTC. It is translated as CASTRGLAGDEQYF.